Following are 29 T cell receptor beta chains from one sample sequenced in a study of blood T cell repertoires in COVID-19. Clones were read by immunoSEQ multiplex PCR, and TCRdb kept only the in-frame ones, dropping some. The repertoire consists of 350,000 to 500,000 clones, with 80% to 90% occurring once and the leading ten covering 0.7% to 1%. Sequenced material: peripheral blood. Every receptor here comes from a man younger than 30 with COVID-19, enrolled during active disease.

This clone appeared a single time. The chain carries TRBV19 and TRBJ1-1, with 7 positions matching TRBD1. The CDR3 runs to 13 residues. Trimming at V came to 5 bases and at J to 6 bases, leaving 6 bases not matched to a gene. Germline V gives CDR1 LNHDA, CDR2 SQIVND (reference sequence). DNA of the CDR3: TGTGCCAGTAGTCAATCAGGGGGTTCTGAAGCTTTCTTT. It specifies CASSQSGGSEAFF. The full variable domain, with the rest looked up from reference TRBV19 and TRBJ1-1, is DGGITQSPKYLFRKEGQNVTLSCEQNLNHDAMYWYRQDPGQGLRLIYYSQIVNDFQKGDIAEGYSVSREKKESFPLTVTSAQKNPTAFYLCASSQSGGSEAFFGQGTRLTVV.

The genes are TRBV29-1 and TRBJ1-1; 7 bases align to TRBD1. J was trimmed by 0 bases and V by 6 bases; bases with no gene match: 4. The CDR3 is 13 amino acids. CDR1 is SQVTM, CDR2 ANQGSEA, per germline. The CDR3 nucleotides read TGCAGCGTAGACAGGGTTCTGAACACTGAAGCTTTCTTT. It yields the protein CSVDRVLNTEAFF.

The V call is TRBV19, the J call TRBJ2-1, with 8 bases aligning to TRBD2. The CDR3 spans 15 residues. V gave up 11 bases and J gave up 10 bases; unmatched junction bases: 19. The germline CDR1 and CDR2 sequences are LNHDA and SQIVND (reference sequence). In nucleotides, the CDR3 is TGTGCCTCCCGCCCCGGGAGGGGAGGTCCAGGGGAGCAGTTCTTC. Amino acid sequence: CASRPGRGGPGEQFF.

The chain is built from TRBV19 and TRBJ2-5; 8 bases align to TRBD1. V shed 5 bases, J shed 4 bases, and the junction held 6 bases outside the gene matches. The CDR3 covers 14 residues. Per germline, CDR1 LNHDA and CDR2 SQIVND (reference sequence). This CDR3 reads CASSLGTGRETQYF. In DNA, the CDR3 is TGTGCCAGTAGTCTAGGGACAGGTCGAGAGACCCAGTACTTC.

This rearrangement joins TRBV6-5 to TRBJ2-7; D is ambiguous. Deletions cut 2 bases from V and 2 bases from J, with 4 bases between. This CDR3 is 12 amino acids long. The germline CDR1 and CDR2 sequences are MNHEY and SVGAGI. CDR3 coding DNA: TGTGCCAGCAGTTACGGCCCCTACGAGCAGTACTTC. Amino acids: CASSYGPYEQYF.

The chain recombines TRBV7-3 with TRBJ1-1, with D unclear. The CDR3 has 13 amino acids. Germline CDR1 reads SGHTA; CDR2 reads FQGTGA. V dropped 5 bases and J dropped 5 bases, with 12 bases sitting between them. The CDR3 DNA follows: TGTGCCAGCAGCCGCGGCCCGGAAACTGAAGCTTTCTTT. It translates to CASSRGPETEAFF.

The rearrangement links TRBV5-1 to TRBJ2-1; 8 bases fit TRBD2. With V trimmed by 3 bases and J by 9 bases, 8 bases remained unmatched. The CDR3 runs to 14 residues. Per the germline V gene, CDR1 is SGHRS and CDR2 is YFSETQ. The CDR3 DNA follows: TGCGCCAGCAGCTCCGGTGGAGCGGGAGTTGAGCAGTTCTTC. This gives the protein CASSSGGAGVEQFF.

The chain is built from TRBV14 and TRBJ1-5; D may be TRBD1 (5 bases). CDR1 SGHDN and CDR2 FVKESK come from the germline V gene. The V end lost 3 bases, the J end lost 6 bases, and 12 bases lay between the germline ends. The CDR3 covers 14 residues. The CDR3 coding sequence is TGTGCCAGCAGCCAGGGGGGGGTTGGTCAGCCCCAGCATTTT. It codes for CASSQGGVGQPQHF.

This rearrangement joins TRBV10-1 to TRBJ1-6, with 8 bases identical to TRBD1. Germline V lookup: CDR1 WNHNN, CDR2 SYGVQD (reference sequence). The CDR3 sequence is 14 residues long. The ends lost 6 bases at V and 6 bases at J; junction bases unmatched: 4. CDR3 residues: CASRVGQVNSPLHF. The CDR3 DNA is TGCGCCAGCAGAGTGGGACAGGTTAATTCACCCCTCCACTTT.

This clone was seen a single time. The genes are TRBV24-1 and TRBJ1-5, with D possibly matching TRBD1 (6 bases). The CDR3 consists of 14 residues. Germline values: CDR1 KGHDR, CDR2 SFDVKD. V lost 3 bases and J 7 bases, leaving 12 bases between the germline ends. The CDR3 region is CATSDNSQGQPQHF. CDR3 bases: TGTGCCACCAGTGATAACTCACAGGGACAGCCCCAGCATTTT.

The chain links TRBV7-3 to TRBJ2-1, with D unclear. The ends were cut back, 0 bases at V and 6 bases at J, with 9 bases in the middle. Germline V CDR1 and CDR2: SGHTA, FQGTGA. The CDR3 is 14 residues long. This CDR3 reads CASSLTSLVNEQFF. DNA of the CDR3: TGTGCCAGCAGCTTAACGTCGCTAGTCAATGAGCAGTTCTTC.

The genes are TRBV3-1 (or the pseudogene TRBV3-2) and TRBJ2-5; the match to TRBD2 covers 8 bases. This CDR3 is built from 16 residues. The ends lost 4 bases at V and 5 bases at J; junction bases unmatched: 12. CDR1 is LGHDT, CDR2 YNNKEL, per germline (reference sequence). In DNA form, the CDR3 reads TGTGCCAGCAGCCTCGGGACTAGGGGGTTTCGGGAGACCCAGTACTTC. This sequence encodes CASSLGTRGFRETQYF.

The chain has TRBV6-6 and TRBJ2-3, with a tentative D call TRBD2 (5 bases). CDR1 and CDR2 (germline): MNHNY, SVGAGI (reference sequence). CDR3 length: 14 residues. The germline V and J ends were trimmed by 5 bases and 0 bases, with 9 bases remaining between them. CDR3 region: CASSAGISTDTQYF. DNA of the CDR3: TGTGCCAGCAGTGCCGGGATTAGCACAGATACGCAGTATTTT.

The chain links TRBV24-1 to TRBJ2-3, with D uncertain. The germline V gene has CDR1 KGHDR and CDR2 SFDVKD. This CDR3 spans 12 amino acids. V dropped 5 bases and J dropped 2 bases, with 4 bases sitting between them. CDR3 amino acids: CATSGYTDTQYF. Here the CDR3 DNA reads TGTGCCACCAGTGGTTACACAGATACGCAGTATTTT.

The chain combines TRBV11-3 with TRBJ2-4; 12 nucleotides align to TRBD2. With V trimmed by 7 bases and J by 7 bases, 11 bases remained unmatched. The germline gives CDR1 SGHNT, CDR2 YENEEA. The CDR3 runs to 16 residues. The CDR3 coding sequence is TGTGCCAGCACCAATCTAGCGGGAGGGCCGGGGAACATTCAGTACTTC. Amino acids: CASTNLAGGPGNIQYF. Full variable domain (rest looked up from reference TRBV11-3 and TRBJ2-4): EAGVVQSPRYKIIEKKQPVAFWCNPISGHNTLYWYLQNLGQGPELLIRYENEEAVDDSQLPKDRFSAERLKGVDSTLKIQPAELGDSAVYLCASTNLAGGPGNIQYFGAGTRLSVL.

V usage is TRBV6-1 and J usage is TRBJ1-1; the D is unclear. The germline V gene encodes CDR1 MNHNS and CDR2 SASEGT. CDR3 length: 14 amino acids. V was trimmed by 2 bases and J by 3 bases, leaving 10 bases between them. The DNA for the CDR3 is TGTGCCAGCAGTGAACTGGGCGGGGACACTGAAGCTTTCTTT. It is translated as CASSELGGDTEAFF.

In this sample, this clone turned up once. The chain joins TRBV10-1 to TRBJ2-2, with 7 bases that match TRBD1. Germline trimming cut 5 bases from V and 3 bases from J; bases unmatched to any gene: 6. The CDR3 runs 15 residues. Germline CDR1 WNHNN, CDR2 SYGVQD (reference sequence). Here the CDR3 DNA reads TGCGCCAGCAGTCCTTCGACAGGGCACACCGGGGAGCTGTTTTTT. This codes for CASSPSTGHTGELFF.

The chain joins TRBV10-1 to TRBJ2-2; TRBD1 agrees at 10 bases. V lost 8 bases to trimming and J lost 9 bases; unmatched junction nucleotides: 21. From germline, CDR1 is WNHNN and CDR2 SYGVQD (reference sequence). CDR3 length equals 18 residues. The CDR3 loop is CASFSARDRGDGARELFF. Here the CDR3 DNA reads TGCGCCAGCTTCTCCGCCCGGGACAGGGGCGATGGGGCCCGGGAGCTGTTTTTT.

The rearrangement uses TRBV11-2 and TRBJ1-3; no firm D call. The CDR3 totals 14 residues. CDR1 is SGHAT, CDR2 FQNNGV, per germline. The ends were cut back, 1 base at V and 0 bases at J, with 4 bases in the middle. The CDR3 bases are TGTGCCAGCAGCTTAGGAGTCTCTGGAAACACCATATATTTT. Residues: CASSLGVSGNTIYF.

The J gene is TRBJ2-3, the V gene TRBV9; TRBD2 matches at 10 bases. Per the germline V gene, CDR1 is SGDLS and CDR2 is YYNGEE. The CDR3 extends over 18 amino acids. After removal of 0 bases from V and 1 base from J, the junction contained 8 bases not matched to a gene. The CDR3 DNA follows: TGTGCCAGCAGCGTAGGTCCAGCGGGAGGGCTTGGCACAGATACGCAGTATTTT. Translating gives CASSVGPAGGLGTDTQYF.

This clone was observed at least ten times. This chain connects TRBV7-9 to TRBJ1-3, with D hard to call. CDR1 is SEHNR, CDR2 FQNEAQ, per germline (reference sequence). Trimming shortened V by 6 bases and J by 0 bases, and 15 bases separated the two germline ends. CDR3 length equals 16 residues. The CDR3 sequence: CASSQVAGPSGNTIYF. CDR3 DNA: TGTGCCAGCAGTCAAGTCGCCGGTCCCTCTGGAAACACCATATATTTT.

The chain is built from TRBV11-2 and TRBJ2-5; a possible D gene is TRBD2 (6 bases). CDR1 is SGHAT and CDR2 is FQNNGV in the germline V gene. The CDR3 is made up of 16 amino acids. The V and J ends lost 7 bases and 5 bases respectively, with 23 bases between them. Here the CDR3 reads CASTRLLAARGETQYF. DNA for the CDR3: TGTGCCAGCACCCGATTACTAGCAGCCCGGGGGGAGACCCAGTACTTC.

In this sample, this clone turned up once. The chain employs TRBV5-4 and TRBJ2-5; possibly TRBD1 for D (6 bases). CDR3 size: 14 residues. Per the germline V gene, CDR1 is SGHNT and CDR2 is YYREEE (reference sequence). The germline V and J ends were trimmed by 4 bases and 2 bases, with 12 bases remaining between them. The CDR3 DNA sequence: TGTGCCAGCAGCACCCCCGGACAGCAAGAGACCCAGTACTTC. Translated, it gives CASSTPGQQETQYF.

In this sample, this clone turned up a few times. For the CDR3, the DNA is TGTGCCAGCACCGGACTAGCGGCTGGCAGTCGGTACAATGAGCAGTTCTTC. Its translation: CASTGLAAGSRYNEQFF. The rearrangement links TRBV2 to TRBJ2-1, with 10 bases identical to TRBD2. V lost 7 bases and J lost 4; bases outside the gene matches: 13. Germline V gives CDR1 SNHLY, CDR2 FYNNEI. The CDR3 extends over 17 amino acids.

This clone has only a few counts. V gene TRBV2 combines with J gene TRBJ2-1, with D possibly TRBD2 on 6 matching bases. Germline assignment: CDR1 SNHLY and CDR2 FYNNEI. The CDR3 has 12 amino acids. Trimming removed 7 bases from V and 8 bases from J, with 12 bases in between. CDR3 nucleotides: TGTGCCAGCACGGGAGAGGGCCATGAGCAGTTCTTC. Amino acids: CASTGEGHEQFF.

The CDR3 DNA sequence: TGTGCCAGCAGTGAAGTAGGACAGGGTTTGGAGACCCAGTACTTC. Amino acid sequence: CASSEVGQGLETQYF. The rearrangement joins TRBV2 to TRBJ2-5; 8 positions agree with TRBD1. Losses at the gene ends were 1 base for V and 5 bases for J; bases not matched to a gene: 6. Germline V gene sequence: CDR1 SNHLY, CDR2 FYNNEI. This CDR3 is 15 amino acids long. Complete variable domain (other parts from reference TRBV2 and TRBJ2-5): EPEVTQTPSHQVTQMGQEVILRCVPISNHLYFYWYRQILGQKVEFLVSFYNNEISEKSEIFDDQFSVERPDGSNFTLKIRSTKLEDSAMYFCASSEVGQGLETQYFGPGTRLLVL.

This chain links TRBV5-3 with TRBJ2-7; possible D gene TRBD2, 5 bases. TRBV5-3 is an open reading frame, and its role is uncertain. The CDR3 spans 14 residues. Trimming cost V 5 bases and J 2 bases, with 14 bases left between them. The CDR3 is CARRSGLFTYEQYF. In nucleotides, the CDR3 is TGTGCCAGAAGATCAGGACTTTTCACCTACGAGCAGTACTTC.

V and J are TRBV19 and TRBJ2-7; 10 positions agree with TRBD1. The junction had 9 bases not matched to a gene; V was cut back by 8 bases and J by 2 bases. Per the germline V gene, CDR1 is LNHDA and CDR2 is SQIVND (reference sequence). The CDR3 runs to 15 residues. CDR3 DNA sequence: TGTGCCAGTGCCCTAGGGACAGGGGCGGCCTACGAGCAGTACTTC. This sequence encodes CASALGTGAAYEQYF.

This rearrangement joins TRBV3-1 (or the pseudogene TRBV3-2) to TRBJ1-3; maybe TRBD1 (6 bases). V lost 2 bases and J lost 4, with 15 bases in between. CDR1 and CDR2 (germline): LGHDT, YNNKEL (reference sequence). CDR3 size: 16 residues. In DNA form, the CDR3 reads TGTGCCAGCAGCCAACAGACGACAGGTCCAGGAAACACCATATATTTT. Amino acids: CASSQQTTGPGNTIYF.